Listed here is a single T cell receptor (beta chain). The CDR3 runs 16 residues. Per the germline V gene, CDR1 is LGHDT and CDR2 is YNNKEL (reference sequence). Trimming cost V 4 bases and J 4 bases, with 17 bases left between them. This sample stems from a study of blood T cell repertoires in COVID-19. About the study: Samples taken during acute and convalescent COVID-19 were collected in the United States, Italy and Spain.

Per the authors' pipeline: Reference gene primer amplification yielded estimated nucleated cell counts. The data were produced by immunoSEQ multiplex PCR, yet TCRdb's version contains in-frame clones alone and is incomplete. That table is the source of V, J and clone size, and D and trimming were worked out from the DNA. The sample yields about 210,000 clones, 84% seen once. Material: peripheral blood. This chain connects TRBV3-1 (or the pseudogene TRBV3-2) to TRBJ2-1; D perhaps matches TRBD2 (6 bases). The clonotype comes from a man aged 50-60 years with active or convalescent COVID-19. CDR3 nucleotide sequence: TGTGCCAGCAGCCCCCGACCTGGACTATTATACAATGAGCAGTTCTTC. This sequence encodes CASSPRPGLLYNEQFF.